This is a list of T cell receptor beta chains from one sample in a study of T-cell memory formation after mild COVID-19. One entry per CDR3 protein, called by TCRdb with MiXCR from the 5' RACE reads. The profile shows roughly 600,000 distinct CDR3 sequences, roughly 18% of them singletons. Material for sequencing was PBMCs or a T cell subset sorted from them (not recorded which). These receptors all stem from an adult woman who had mild COVID-19 (a few samples of this study predate the infection). Cell type and time point are not known. CDR3s include the opening cysteine and the closing phenylalanine or tryptophan. Each record gives: J gene, V gene, D gene, clone size, CDR3 protein, CDR3 DNA. D genes are given only for firm matches. Some rows have no size entry. The others give once, few or many, or a class for an expanded clone.

j_gene: TRBJ2-1; v_gene: TRBV6-5; d_gene: TRBD1; abundance: NA; CDR3aa: CASGDSPYNEQFF; CDR3nt: TGTGCCAGCGGGGACAGCCCCTACAATGAGCAGTTCTTC
j_gene: TRBJ1-1; v_gene: TRBV7-2; d_gene: NA; abundance: few; CDR3aa: CASSLMLVNTEAFF; CDR3nt: TGTGCCAGCAGCTTAATGCTGGTGAACACTGAAGCTTTCTTT
j_gene: TRBJ2-2; v_gene: TRBV4-2; d_gene: TRBD1; abundance: few; CDR3aa: CASSQGDSFTGELFF; CDR3nt: TGTGCCAGCAGCCAAGGGGACAGTTTTACCGGGGAGCTGTTTTTT
j_gene: TRBJ2-3; v_gene: TRBV11-2; d_gene: TRBD2; abundance: NA; CDR3aa: CASSLGRGGPTDTQYF; CDR3nt: TGTGCCAGCAGCTTAGGCCGCGGGGGGCCCACAGATACGCAGTATTTT
j_gene: TRBJ1-2; v_gene: TRBV7-2; d_gene: NA; abundance: NA; CDR3aa: CASSLVGGDYGYTF; CDR3nt: TGTGCCAGCAGCTTAGTCGGGGGGGACTATGGCTACACCTTC
j_gene: TRBJ2-3; v_gene: TRBV7-6; d_gene: TRBD2; abundance: NA; CDR3aa: CASSPGREWSTDTQYF; CDR3nt: TGTGCCAGCAGCCCCGGGCGGGAGTGGAGTACAGATACGCAGTATTTT
j_gene: TRBJ2-7; v_gene: TRBV6-5; d_gene: TRBD1; abundance: NA; CDR3aa: CASSYARGQLTYEQYF; CDR3nt: TGTGCCAGCAGTTACGCGAGGGGACAGTTGACCTACGAGCAGTACTTC
j_gene: TRBJ2-5; v_gene: TRBV6-5; d_gene: NA; abundance: NA; CDR3aa: CASSYSFGQIQETQYF; CDR3nt: TGTGCCAGCAGTTACTCGTTTGGACAGATCCAAGAGACCCAGTACTTC
j_gene: TRBJ2-2; v_gene: TRBV12-3/TRBV12-4; d_gene: NA; abundance: few; CDR3aa: CASSQGRTLNTGELFF; CDR3nt: TGTGCCAGCAGCCAGGGGCGAACCTTGAACACCGGGGAGCTGTTTTTT
j_gene: TRBJ2-7; v_gene: TRBV3-1; d_gene: NA; abundance: NA; CDR3aa: CASSLTSAAGVPKYF; CDR3nt: NA
j_gene: TRBJ2-5; v_gene: TRBV6-2/TRBV6-3; d_gene: NA; abundance: NA; CDR3aa: CASSRHSGKETQYF; CDR3nt: TGTGCCAGCAGTCGCCATTCAGGGAAAGAGACCCAGTACTTC
j_gene: TRBJ2-5; v_gene: TRBV30; d_gene: NA; abundance: NA; CDR3aa: CAWNEWGQGRETQYF; CDR3nt: TGTGCCTGGAATGAATGGGGTCAGGGGAGAGAGACCCAGTACTTC
j_gene: TRBJ2-3; v_gene: TRBV5-1; d_gene: NA; abundance: few; CDR3aa: CASSLGFDHSTDTQYF; CDR3nt: TGCGCCAGCAGCTTGGGCTTCGACCATAGCACAGATACGCAGTATTTT
j_gene: TRBJ2-7; v_gene: TRBV20-1; d_gene: TRBD2; abundance: NA; CDR3aa: CSASGLAGASYEQYF; CDR3nt: TGCAGTGCTAGCGGACTAGCGGGAGCCTCCTACGAGCAGTACTTC
j_gene: TRBJ2-1; v_gene: TRBV6-2/TRBV6-3; d_gene: TRBD2; abundance: few; CDR3aa: CASRRITGGGNEQFF; CDR3nt: TGTGCCAGCAGACGCATAACGGGAGGTGGGAATGAGCAGTTCTTC
j_gene: TRBJ2-3; v_gene: TRBV7-2; d_gene: NA; abundance: NA; CDR3aa: CASSLLTVDTQYF; CDR3nt: TGTGCCAGCAGCTTACTGACGGTAGATACGCAGTATTTT
j_gene: TRBJ2-7; v_gene: TRBV27; d_gene: NA; abundance: once; CDR3aa: CASISRSKEQYF; CDR3nt: TGTGCCAGCATTAGCCGATCTAAGGAGCAGTACTTC
j_gene: TRBJ2-7; v_gene: TRBV5-1; d_gene: NA; abundance: many; CDR3aa: CASSLDSFYEQYF; CDR3nt: TGCGCCAGCAGCTTGGACAGCTTCTACGAGCAGTACTTC
j_gene: TRBJ1-3; v_gene: TRBV6-1; d_gene: NA; abundance: NA; CDR3aa: CASSDRGRTGNTIYF; CDR3nt: TGTGCCAGCAGTGACCGGGGGCGAACTGGAAACACCATATATTTT
j_gene: TRBJ2-3; v_gene: TRBV7-9; d_gene: TRBD2; abundance: NA; CDR3aa: CASSSSSGSYLGADTQYF; CDR3nt: TGTGCCAGCAGCTCTTCTAGCGGGAGTTACTTAGGGGCAGATACGCAGTATTTT
j_gene: TRBJ1-1; v_gene: TRBV7-9; d_gene: NA; abundance: NA; CDR3aa: CASSPQIRGDTEAFF; CDR3nt: TGTGCCAGCAGCCCACAGATCCGGGGGGACACTGAAGCTTTCTTT
j_gene: TRBJ2-1; v_gene: TRBV12-3/TRBV12-4; d_gene: NA; abundance: NA; CDR3aa: CASSLGTRGAYNEQFF; CDR3nt: TGTGCCAGCAGTTTGGGGACGAGAGGGGCCTACAATGAGCAGTTCTTC
j_gene: TRBJ2-6; v_gene: TRBV3-1; d_gene: NA; abundance: few; CDR3aa: CASTGVTSGANVLTF; CDR3nt: TGTGCCAGCACAGGGGTAACCTCTGGGGCCAACGTCCTGACTTTC
j_gene: TRBJ2-5; v_gene: TRBV7-3; d_gene: NA; abundance: few; CDR3aa: CASSLIGGSGIQETQYF; CDR3nt: TGTGCCAGCAGCTTAATAGGTGGATCGGGGATTCAAGAGACCCAGTACTTC
j_gene: TRBJ1-1; v_gene: TRBV7-9; d_gene: NA; abundance: many; CDR3aa: CASSLTRTRSEAFF; CDR3nt: TGTGCCAGCAGCTTAACAAGAACCAGAAGTGAAGCTTTCTTT
j_gene: TRBJ2-7; v_gene: TRBV7-8; d_gene: NA; abundance: NA; CDR3aa: CASSLFTTEASYEQYF; CDR3nt: TGTGCCAGCAGCTTATTTACGACAGAAGCTTCCTACGAGCAGTACTTC
j_gene: TRBJ2-3; v_gene: TRBV7-9; d_gene: NA; abundance: NA; CDR3aa: CASPPGADVTDTQYF; CDR3nt: TGTGCCAGCCCACCCGGGGCGGATGTCACAGATACGCAGTATTTT
j_gene: TRBJ2-1; v_gene: TRBV20-1; d_gene: NA; abundance: few; CDR3aa: CSARDITGEYNEQFF; CDR3nt: TGCAGTGCTAGAGATATAACGGGAGAATACAATGAGCAGTTCTTC
j_gene: TRBJ2-1; v_gene: TRBV6-1; d_gene: TRBD1; abundance: few; CDR3aa: CASSNLPGQGNNEQFF; CDR3nt: TGTGCCAGCAGTAATCTTCCGGGACAGGGGAACAATGAGCAGTTCTTC
j_gene: TRBJ2-5; v_gene: TRBV6-2/TRBV6-3; d_gene: NA; abundance: few; CDR3aa: CASSPRAPQYF; CDR3nt: TGTGCCAGCAGTCCTCGGGCGCCCCAGTACTTC
j_gene: TRBJ2-1; v_gene: TRBV7-2; d_gene: TRBD2; abundance: NA; CDR3aa: CASSRGGSGSYNEQFF; CDR3nt: TGTGCCAGCAGCCGTGGGGGTAGCGGGTCGTACAATGAGCAGTTCTTC
j_gene: TRBJ2-3; v_gene: TRBV11-2; d_gene: NA; abundance: few; CDR3aa: CASSSHIGGGDTQYF; CDR3nt: TGTGCCAGCAGCTCCCACATCGGGGGAGGAGATACGCAGTATTTT
j_gene: TRBJ2-3; v_gene: TRBV30; d_gene: NA; abundance: NA; CDR3aa: CAWSESGTDTQYF; CDR3nt: TGTGCCTGGAGTGAGTCGGGGACAGATACGCAGTATTTT
j_gene: TRBJ2-7; v_gene: TRBV5-1; d_gene: NA; abundance: few; CDR3aa: CASGSQGSYEQYF; CDR3nt: TGCGCCAGCGGATCACAGGGCTCCTACGAGCAGTACTTC
j_gene: TRBJ2-1; v_gene: TRBV9; d_gene: NA; abundance: NA; CDR3aa: CASSPIPGNEQFF; CDR3nt: TGTGCCAGCAGTCCCATTCCAGGCAATGAGCAGTTCTTC
j_gene: TRBJ1-1; v_gene: TRBV7-9; d_gene: NA; abundance: NA; CDR3aa: CASSFERKNTEAFF; CDR3nt: TGTGCCAGCAGCTTCGAAAGGAAAAACACTGAAGCTTTCTTT
j_gene: TRBJ2-3; v_gene: TRBV5-5; d_gene: NA; abundance: many; CDR3aa: CASSLATEGLSSLADTQYF; CDR3nt: TGTGCCAGCAGCTTGGCCACGGAGGGGCTATCGAGTTTGGCAGATACGCAGTATTTT
j_gene: TRBJ2-5; v_gene: TRBV18; d_gene: TRBD1; abundance: few; CDR3aa: CASSPSAGGWVTQYF; CDR3nt: TGTGCCAGCTCACCGTCGGCAGGGGGCTGGGTGACCCAGTACTTC
j_gene: TRBJ1-1; v_gene: TRBV7-9; d_gene: NA; abundance: few; CDR3aa: CASRDKASLLAFF; CDR3nt: TGTGCCAGCAGGGATAAGGCCTCCCTACTGGCTTTCTTT
j_gene: TRBJ2-3; v_gene: TRBV4-1; d_gene: TRBD2; abundance: NA; CDR3aa: CASSQLAGGGDTQYF; CDR3nt: TGCGCCAGCAGCCAACTAGCGGGAGGTGGAGATACGCAGTATTTT
j_gene: TRBJ1-5; v_gene: TRBV5-1; d_gene: NA; abundance: NA; CDR3aa: CASSLEGGMSEPQHF; CDR3nt: TGCGCCAGCAGCTTGGAGGGGGGTATGTCCGAGCCCCAGCATTTT
j_gene: TRBJ1-1; v_gene: TRBV20-1; d_gene: NA; abundance: many; CDR3aa: CSASSFGPTVEAFF; CDR3nt: TGCAGTGCTAGTTCCTTTGGCCCGACGGTTGAAGCTTTCTTT
j_gene: TRBJ2-7; v_gene: TRBV6-5; d_gene: TRBD2; abundance: NA; CDR3aa: CASSYSGTTLGEQYF; CDR3nt: TGTGCCAGCAGTTACTCAGGGACTACCCTCGGCGAGCAGTACTTC